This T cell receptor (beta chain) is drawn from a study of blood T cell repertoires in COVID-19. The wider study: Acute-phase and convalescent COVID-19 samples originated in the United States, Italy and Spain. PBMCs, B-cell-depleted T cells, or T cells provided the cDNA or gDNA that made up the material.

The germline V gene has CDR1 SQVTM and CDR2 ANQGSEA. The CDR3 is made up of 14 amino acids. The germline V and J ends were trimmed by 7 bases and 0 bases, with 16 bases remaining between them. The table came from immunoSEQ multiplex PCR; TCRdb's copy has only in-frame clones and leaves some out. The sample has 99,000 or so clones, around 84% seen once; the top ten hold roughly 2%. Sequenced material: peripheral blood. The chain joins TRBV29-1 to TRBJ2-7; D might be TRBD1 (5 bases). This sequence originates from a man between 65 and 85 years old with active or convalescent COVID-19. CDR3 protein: CSARIRASSYEQYF. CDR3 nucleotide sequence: TGCAGCGCAAGAATCAGGGCCAGCTCCTACGAGCAGTACTTC.